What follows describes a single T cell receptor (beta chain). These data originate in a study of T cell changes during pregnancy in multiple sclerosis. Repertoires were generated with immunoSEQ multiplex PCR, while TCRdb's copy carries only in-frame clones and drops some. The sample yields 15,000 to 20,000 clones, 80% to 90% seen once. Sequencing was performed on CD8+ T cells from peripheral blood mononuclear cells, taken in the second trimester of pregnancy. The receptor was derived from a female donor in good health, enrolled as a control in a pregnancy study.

The CDR3 nucleotides are TGTGCCAGCAGTTTACCGGGGGGTGGGGAACTGTTTTTT. Translated: CASSLPGGGELFF. The chain couples TRBV27 to TRBJ1-4; perhaps TRBD1 as D (5 bases). Germline CDR1 MNHEY, CDR2 SMNVEV (reference sequence). The CDR3 runs 13 residues. Deletions cut 2 bases from V and 12 bases from J, with 13 bases between. The variable domain in full, with the rest retrieved from reference TRBV27 and TRBJ1-4, is EAQVTQNPRYLITVTGKKLTVTCSQNMNHEYMSWYRQDPGLGLRQIYYSMNVEVTDKGDVPEGYKVSRKEKRNFPLILESPSPNQTSLYFCASSLPGGGELFFGSGTQLSVL.